This T cell receptor (beta chain) is drawn from a study of CD8 T cells in ankylosing spondylitis. Study-wide results and caveats: Ankylosing spondylitis blood appeared to carry a characteristic TCR beta motif of under ten highly homologous variants.

The CDR3 is 15 amino acids. Looked up from germline, CDR1 is MNHNS and CDR2 is SASEGT. The junction had 9 bases not matched to a gene; V was cut back by 5 bases and J by 3 bases. TCRdb used MiXCR to reprocess the 5' RACE reads, holding one entry per CDR3 protein. The sample includes more than 600,000 distinct CDR3 sequences, around 20% of them seen just once. This clonotype was counted a single time. Its antigen is currently unknown. The chain has TRBV6-1 and TRBJ2-7; 8 positions match TRBD1. The TCR sequence derives from a male donor with ankylosing spondylitis. Sequences were obtained from blood, either unsorted or a sorted T cell fraction (not recorded which). CDR3 nucleotides: TGTGCCAGCAGTCCTGGACAGGGAATTTTCTACGAGCAGTACTTC. Translated: CASSPGQGIFYEQYF.